The TCR beta chain described here comes from a study of vaccination effects on CD4 cells after COVID-19. Some clones are missing from TCRdb's copy, which holds only in-frame ones; the method was immunoSEQ multiplex PCR. Of around 53,000 clones in the sample, around 82% were seen once. Peptide-pool stimulation followed by sequencing identified expanded antigen-specific CD4+ clonotypes in the ViraFEST assay. Following 10 days of culture, CD4+ T cells were isolated. The person was diagnosed with PCR-confirmed SARS-CoV-2 infection between March and December 2020. Germline CDR1 reads LGHDT; CDR2 reads YNNKEL (reference sequence). Trimming left V 4 bases short and J 5 bases short, with 17 bases between. This CDR3 has 15 amino acids. About this clone itself: Its target is unknown.

The chain links TRBV3-1 (or the pseudogene TRBV3-2) to TRBJ2-5, with D perhaps matching TRBD2 (7 bases). The material was CD4+ T cells from PBMCs cultured with HIV peptides, obtained before COVID-19 vaccination. The subset: HIV-1 Nef peptide pool negative control/reference culture. The source of this sequence is a human donor who had a prior SARS-CoV-2 infection. CDR3 protein: CASSPNPGGGETQYF. DNA of the CDR3: TGTGCCAGCAGCCCCAATCCGGGGGGCGGGGAGACCCAGTACTTC.